These 21 T cell receptor beta chains came from one sample sequenced in a study of regulatory T cells in long-lasting Graves disease. Researchers made TCR beta libraries by using iRepertoire HTBI primers and running Arm-PCR on CDR3 regions. Using its own MiXCR run on the multiplex PCR reads, TCRdb lists one record per CDR3 protein. The table lists approximately 390,000 distinct CDR3 sequences, about 17% of them singletons. Time point described: newly diagnosed GD, antithyroid drugs for less than 3 months. PBMCs were the source of the RNA used for TCR sequencing. The sample was also reused in another study, on T cells in Graves' hyperthyroidism and ophthalmopathy.

Sequences were derived from peripheral blood mononuclear cells (PBMCs), sampled at new diagnosis, from a patient treated with antithyroid drugs. The receptor set was obtained from a woman between 18 and 30 years old with Graves disease.

This clonotype was seen repeatedly, ten times or more. The chain carries TRBV5-1 and TRBJ2-5; no definite D call. There are 14 residues in the CDR3. With 0 bases removed from V and 1 base from J, the gap between germline ends came to 7 bases. Germline V gives CDR1 SGHRS, CDR2 YFSETQ. DNA of the CDR3: TGCGCCAGCAGCTTGGTTAAGTCCCAAGAGACCCAGTACTTC. Residues: CASSLVKSQETQYF.

This clonotype has ten or more counts. This chain links TRBV6-1 with TRBJ1-1; D ambiguous. Trimming removed 2 bases at V and 3 bases at J, with 7 bases between. Germline lookup yields CDR1 MNHNS and CDR2 SASEGT. CDR3 length equals 13 residues. DNA for the CDR3: TGTGCCAGCAGTGAATGGGCTTACACTGAAGCTTTCTTT. Translating gives CASSEWAYTEAFF.

This clonotype occurred many times. The chain combines TRBV28 with TRBJ2-1, with 9 bases matching TRBD1. The CDR3 has 13 residues. CDR1 is MDHEN and CDR2 is SYDVKM in the germline V gene. J was trimmed by 9 bases and V by 6 bases; bases with no gene match: 6. Here the CDR3 reads CASRSTGGSEQFF. In DNA, the CDR3 is TGTGCCAGCAGATCCACAGGGGGCAGTGAGCAGTTCTTC.

A word on this clonotype: A far larger clone is just one base off, so this is likely a read error. The V and J genes are TRBV3-1 and TRBJ2-5; D may be TRBD1 (5 bases). The germline V and J ends were trimmed by 3 bases and 11 bases, with 13 bases remaining between them. CDR3 length: 12 residues. Per germline, CDR1 LGHDT and CDR2 YNNKEL (reference sequence). In DNA, the CDR3 is TGTGCCAGCAGCCACAGGGTCTATGAGCAGTACTTC. Protein sequence: CASSHRVYEQYF.

This clonotype was seen many times. The genes are TRBV7-8 and TRBJ2-3; no firm D call. Germline lookup yields CDR1 SGHVS and CDR2 FQNEAQ. V lost 5 bases and J 6 bases, leaving 9 bases between the germline ends. This CDR3 is 12 amino acids long. CDR3 coding DNA: TGTGCCAGCAGCAATACGAGGGATACGCAGTATTTT. It translates to CASSNTRDTQYF.

Comment on this clonotype: Since a much larger clone is just one base distant, this may be a read error. The chain links TRBV20-1 to TRBJ2-1; D possibly corresponds to TRBD2 (6 bases). Germline CDR1 and CDR2: DFQATT and SNEGSKA (reference sequence). This CDR3 is 16 amino acids long. The V gene lost 3 bases and the J gene lost 0 bases, with 15 bases spanning the gap. This CDR3 is CSASATIAVSYNEQFF. In nucleotides, the CDR3 is TGCAGTGCTAGCGCCACCATAGCGGTCTCCTACAATGAGCAGTTCTTC.

This chain links TRBV7-3 with TRBJ1-2; D remains unclear. This CDR3 has 13 residues. V shed 2 bases and J shed 8 bases, with 12 bases lying between them. Germline CDR1 SGHTA, CDR2 FQGTGA. The CDR3 reads CASSLGQSNGYTF. In nucleotides, the CDR3 is TGTGCCAGCAGCTTAGGCCAGAGCAACGGCTACACCTTC.

This clonotype was counted ten times or more. The chain joins TRBV28 to TRBJ2-7; 10 bases map to TRBD1. This CDR3 is 15 amino acids long. CDR1 and CDR2 from the germline V gene are MDHEN and SYDVKM. V gave up 5 bases and J gave up 6 bases; unmatched junction bases: 10. The CDR3 DNA reads TGTGCCAGCAGTCCGGGACAGGGGAATTATCGCGAGCAGTACTTC. It translates to CASSPGQGNYREQYF. Complete variable domain (other parts from reference TRBV28 and TRBJ2-7): DVKVTQSSRYLVKRTGEKVFLECVQDMDHENMFWYRQDPGLGLRLIYFSYDVKMKEKGDIPEGYSVSREKKERFSLILESASTNQTSMYLCASSPGQGNYREQYFGPGTRLTVT.

In this sample, this clonotype turned up many times. The chain recombines TRBV6-9 with TRBJ1-2, with D possibly matching TRBD1 (6 bases). V was clipped by 3 bases and J by 8 bases, with 22 bases between them. The CDR3 length is 16 residues. Germline assignment: CDR1 MNHGY and CDR2 SVAAGI. The CDR3 loop is CASSYPRQAAQWGYTF. Here the CDR3 DNA reads TGTGCCAGCAGTTACCCCAGACAGGCGGCACAATGGGGCTACACCTTC.

This clonotype appeared many times. The chain combines TRBV12-3 or TRBV12-4 with TRBJ2-7; possibly TRBD1 for D (6 bases). The V end was cut by 3 bases, the J end by 2 bases, with 11 bases between. The CDR3 extends over 14 amino acids. The CDR3 loop is CASSFARGPYEQYF. CDR3 sequence (DNA): TGTGCCAGCAGTTTCGCCAGGGGTCCCTACGAGCAGTACTTC.

The chain uses TRBV3-1 and TRBJ2-3, with 13 bases aligning to TRBD2. With V trimmed by 2 bases and J by 5 bases, 4 bases remained unmatched. Germline loops: CDR1 LGHDT, CDR2 YNNKEL (reference sequence). The length of the CDR3 is 16 residues. DNA for the CDR3: TGTGCCAGCAGCCAAACGGGACTAGCGGGATTAGATACGCAGTATTTT. It is translated as CASSQTGLAGLDTQYF.

The sample holds many counts of this clonotype. The chain carries TRBV7-9 and TRBJ2-3; no definite D call. V was shortened by 10 bases and J by 9 bases, with 11 bases between the two germline ends. There are 10 residues in the CDR3. Germline V gene data show CDR1 as SEHNR and CDR2 as FQNEAQ (reference sequence). The CDR3 sequence: CAITAQTQYF. The CDR3 DNA follows: TGTGCCATCACCGCTCAGACGCAGTATTTT.

The chain joins TRBV28 to TRBJ1-4; D might be TRBD1 (6 bases). Trimming removed 3 bases at V and 10 bases at J, with 9 bases between. The CDR3 has 12 amino acids. The germline V gene encodes CDR1 MDHEN and CDR2 SYDVKM. The CDR3 DNA reads as TGTGCCAGCAGTTTCGAGACAGGAAAACTGTTTTTT. Its translation: CASSFETGKLFF.

The genes are TRBV28 and TRBJ2-1, with 12 positions matching TRBD2. The end of the DNA aligns better with TRBJ2-5, so the J call may be wrong. This CDR3 is built from 17 residues. Germline V gene sequence: CDR1 MDHEN, CDR2 SYDVKM. DNA of the CDR3: TGTGCCAGCAGTTTACCCCGACTAGCGGGGGCAAAAGAGACCCAGTACTTC. Translating it yields CASSLPRLAGAKETQYF.

This clonotype has at least ten counts. The rearrangement uses TRBV11-1 and TRBJ2-1, with D uncertain. This CDR3 comprises 16 residues. Germline lookup yields CDR1 SGHAT and CDR2 FQDESV (reference sequence). The ends were cut back, 1 base at V and 3 bases at J, with 13 bases in the middle. The CDR3 loop is CASSLVAVSLYNEQFF. The CDR3 nucleotides are TGTGCCAGCAGCTTAGTGGCTGTCTCACTCTACAATGAGCAGTTCTTC. Supplemented by reference TRBV11-1 and TRBJ2-1, the full variable domain reads EAEVAQSPRYKITEKSQAVAFWCDPISGHATLYWYRQILGQGPELLVQFQDESVVDDSQLPKDRFSAERLKGVDSTLKIQPAELGDSAMYLCASSLVAVSLYNEQFFGPGTRLTVL.

The chain recombines TRBV7-6 with TRBJ2-7, with D possibly TRBD1 on 6 matching bases. CDR1 and CDR2 (germline): SGHVS, FNYEAQ. The CDR3 has 13 residues. Trimming cost V 5 bases and J 3 bases, with 11 bases left between them. CDR3 DNA: TGTGCCAGCAGCCTAAACAGGGACTACGAGCAGTACTTC. Protein: CASSLNRDYEQYF.

The table lists this clonotype with many counts. CDR3 in amino acids: CASRGPGLDPDEQYF. The DNA of the CDR3 is TGTGCCAGCAGAGGCCCGGGACTAGATCCCGACGAGCAGTACTTC. The chain couples TRBV28 to TRBJ2-7; TRBD2 agrees at 8 bases. Germline-derived CDR1 and CDR2 are MDHEN and SYDVKM. This CDR3 contains 15 residues. The junction had 12 bases not matched to a gene; V was cut back by 6 bases and J by 5 bases.

This clonotype was recorded at least ten times. The rearrangement links TRBV3-1 to TRBJ2-4; 8 nucleotides align to TRBD1. The CDR3 runs 13 residues. The J segment lost 12 bases and the V segment lost 1 base, leaving 5 bases of the junction unmatched. Per germline, CDR1 LGHDT and CDR2 YNNKEL (reference sequence). Here the CDR3 reads CASSQVRTGYQYF. CDR3 coding DNA: TGTGCCAGCAGCCAAGTTCGGACAGGGTATCAGTACTTC.

This clonotype has ten or more counts. This chain joins TRBV10-3 and TRBJ2-7; TRBD2 agrees at 7 bases. Per germline, CDR1 ENHRY and CDR2 SYGVKD. The CDR3 totals 15 residues. J lost 2 bases, V lost 0 bases, and 4 bases had no gene match. CDR3 nucleotides: TGTGCCATCAGTGAGTCGCTCGGGGGGACCTACGAGCAGTACTTC. Translating it yields CAISESLGGTYEQYF.

Many counts were recorded for this clonotype. The V and J genes are TRBV3-1 and TRBJ1-1, with D perhaps TRBD1 (5 bases). The CDR3 covers 14 residues. Per germline, CDR1 LGHDT and CDR2 YNNKEL (reference sequence). V was pared by 1 base and J by 5 bases, with 11 bases between. The CDR3 sequence: CASSQAAGTTEAFF. CDR3 nucleotide sequence: TGTGCCAGCAGCCAAGCGGCAGGGACGACTGAAGCTTTCTTT. Together with reference TRBV3-1 and TRBJ1-1, the CDR3 gives the full variable domain: DTAVSQTPKYLVTQMGNDKSIKCEQNLGHDTMYWYKQDSKKFLKIMFSYNNKELIINETVPNRFSPKSPDKAHLNLHINSLELGDSAVYFCASSQAAGTTEAFFGQGTRLTVV.

In this sample, this clonotype turned up many times. V is TRBV18 and J is TRBJ1-5; D perhaps matches TRBD1 (6 bases). This CDR3 region has 15 residues. V gave up 3 bases and J gave up 6 bases, with 15 bases separating them. Germline V gives CDR1 KGHSH, CDR2 LQKENI. The CDR3: CASSPQGFGAQPQHF. The CDR3 bases are TGTGCCAGCTCACCGCAGGGGTTTGGAGCTCAGCCCCAGCATTTT.